The 9 T cell receptor beta chains below come from one sample, sequenced in a study of blood T cell repertoires in COVID-19. The data were produced by immunoSEQ multiplex PCR, yet TCRdb's version contains in-frame clones alone and is incomplete. The table has about 250,000 clones, more than 75% seen once; the top ten hold approximately 6%. Sequenced sample: peripheral blood. The source is a woman over 75 with COVID-19, enrolled during active disease.

The chain employs TRBV29-1 and TRBJ1-2; no firm D call. CDR3 length equals 15 residues. The V and J ends lost 0 bases and 6 bases respectively, with 17 bases between them. Looked up from germline, CDR1 is SQVTM and CDR2 is ANQGSEA. The CDR3 loop reads CSVEDPSGPPNGYTF. CDR3 nucleotides: TGCAGCGTTGAAGATCCGTCAGGTCCCCCAAATGGCTACACCTTC.

This clone was recorded many times. V and J are TRBV18 and TRBJ2-7; 7 bases match TRBD1. Germline V gene data show CDR1 as KGHSH and CDR2 as LQKENI. The length of the CDR3 is 14 residues. The trim removed 4 bases at V and 2 bases at J, leaving 5 bases unmatched. This CDR3 reads CASSQGATAYEQYF. The DNA of the CDR3 is TGTGCCAGCTCACAGGGGGCCACAGCCTACGAGCAGTACTTC.

This chain connects TRBV7-2 to TRBJ2-3; 7 bases align to TRBD1. V was pared by 5 bases and J by 1 base, with 6 bases of the junction left unmatched. The CDR3 length is 15 residues. The V gene's germline CDR1 is SGHTA and CDR2 FQGNSA. The CDR3 region has the DNA TGTGCCAGCAGCCCCCAGAGGGGGCGCACAGATACGCAGTATTTT. Amino acids: CASSPQRGRTDTQYF.

The chain couples TRBV19 to TRBJ1-5, with 7 bases lining up with TRBD1. The CDR3 is 15 residues long. With 6 bases clipped from V and 2 bases from J, the junction kept 7 bases outside the gene matches. Germline V lookup: CDR1 LNHDA, CDR2 SQIVND (reference sequence). CDR3 amino acids: CASSRTGEGNQPQHF. For the CDR3, the DNA is TGTGCCAGTAGCCGTACAGGGGAAGGCAATCAGCCCCAGCATTTT.

The chain uses TRBV3-1 (or the pseudogene TRBV3-2) and TRBJ1-3, with D tentatively TRBD1 (5 bases). Between the trimmed V and J ends, which lost 6 bases and 0 bases, there was a span of 15 bases. The CDR3 consists of 16 residues. Germline V gene sequence: CDR1 LGHDT, CDR2 YNNKEL (reference sequence). This CDR3 is CASRPPQGYSGNTIYF. CDR3 nucleotides: TGTGCCAGCAGACCCCCTCAGGGCTACTCTGGAAACACCATATATTTT.

The gene calls are TRBV6-1 and TRBJ1-5, with 9 bases identical to TRBD1. The CDR3 has 17 amino acids. The J segment lost 7 bases and the V segment lost 4 bases, leaving 14 bases of the junction unmatched. Germline V gene lookup returns CDR1 MNHNS and CDR2 SASEGT. The CDR3 sequence: CASSAIKGQGTPQPQHF. The CDR3 DNA reads TGTGCCAGCAGTGCGATTAAGGGACAGGGAACACCCCAGCCCCAGCATTTT.

This chain links TRBV28 with TRBJ1-2; D might be TRBD1 (6 bases). The CDR3 runs 11 residues. Germline lookup yields CDR1 MDHEN and CDR2 SYDVKM. The V end was cut by 4 bases, the J end by 6 bases, with 6 bases between. The CDR3 nucleotides are TGTGCCAGCAGTTACAGGGATGGCTACACCTTC. Translating gives CASSYRDGYTF.

The V gene is TRBV18, the J gene TRBJ1-5; 8 bases map to TRBD1. CDR1 KGHSH and CDR2 LQKENI come from the germline V gene. The CDR3 has 14 amino acids. V was pared by 4 bases and J by 7 bases, with 6 bases of the junction left unmatched. CDR3 protein: CASSQGGQEQPQHF. The DNA of the CDR3 is TGTGCCAGCTCACAAGGGGGACAGGAACAGCCCCAGCATTTT.

V and J are TRBV6-5 and TRBJ1-1; the match to TRBD1 covers 9 bases. The CDR3 contains 14 residues. With 5 bases clipped from V and 5 bases from J, the junction kept 6 bases outside the gene matches. CDR1 MNHEY and CDR2 SVGAGI come from the germline V gene. The CDR3 DNA reads TGTGCCAGCAGTCCACCGACAGGGGGTACTGAAGCTTTCTTT. It encodes CASSPPTGGTEAFF.